The rows below give T cell receptor beta chains drawn from one sample of a study of CD8+CD57+ T cells in acquired aplastic anemia. A single record per CDR3 protein comes from TCRdb applying MiXCR to the reads. The sample contains about 120,000 distinct CDR3 sequences, 50% to 70% of which appear only once. Source material: sorted CD4+, CD8+, or CD8+CD57+ T cells (not recorded which) from PBMCs. These receptors were obtained from a human donor with aplastic anemia. Each CDR3 is given with its conserved first and last residue. Part of the rows lack a size; the others show once, few, many or a class for expanded clones.

V	size	J	CDR3
TRBV19	.	TRBJ1-6	CASALPGQNNSPLHF
TRBV19	once	TRBJ2-7	CASSRLAGVGYEQYF
TRBV2	.	TRBJ2-7	CASNDYAGYEQYF
TRBV10-3	few	TRBJ1-1	CAISFDSNTEAFF
TRBV19	.	TRBJ1-1	CASRGDRVNTEAFF
TRBV10-1	few	TRBJ2-7	CAIGGEQYF
TRBV15	.	TRBJ1-1	CATSRGQGRTEAFF
TRBV15	.	TRBJ1-2	CATSRDNGDYTF
TRBV12-3/TRBV12-4	many	TRBJ1-2	CASTRGVNGYTF
TRBV2	.	TRBJ2-5	CASRATGLGGETQYF
TRBV19	.	TRBJ1-3	CAAGQGAVVNTIYF
TRBV6-1	many	TRBJ1-2	CASSSGTHYGYTF
TRBV7-9	.	TRBJ2-7	CASSLRSEVYEQYF
TRBV19	.	TRBJ1-5	CASYGQGLNQPQHF
TRBV10-3	.	TRBJ1-4	CAIREGREEKLFF
TRBV10-3	.	TRBJ1-2	CASVGGYTF
TRBV20-1	once	TRBJ1-6	CSARDYREKGGIDSPLHF
TRBV29-1	.	TRBJ2-5	CSVEGATSGSPETQYF
TRBV2	once	TRBJ2-3	CASSEWEDTQYF
TRBV20-1	many	TRBJ2-7	CSARGGPWEQYF
TRBV20-1	.	TRBJ1-5	CSAVQSNQPQHF
TRBV20-1	.	TRBJ1-1	CSATQTRLEAFF
TRBV19	.	TRBJ1-4	CASQGVGEKLFF
TRBV20-1	.	TRBJ1-6	CSASPGTGSPLHF
TRBV29-1	.	TRBJ2-7	CSVSSSSYEQYF
TRBV10-3	few	TRBJ2-7	CAISEKASGRGSAYEQYF
TRBV6-1	.	TRBJ2-4	CASSVTGTSGIWGAKNIQYF
TRBV25-1	.	TRBJ2-7	CASSYVGQSYEQYF
TRBV5-6	.	TRBJ2-1	CASSLAGNYEQFF
TRBV15	.	TRBJ2-5	CATSRGREETQYF
TRBV15	.	TRBJ2-5	CATSSRGGRGETQYF
TRBV19	few	TRBJ1-2	CASSLRSGGYTF
TRBV4-2	once	TRBJ1-2	CASSDRTGGYGYTF